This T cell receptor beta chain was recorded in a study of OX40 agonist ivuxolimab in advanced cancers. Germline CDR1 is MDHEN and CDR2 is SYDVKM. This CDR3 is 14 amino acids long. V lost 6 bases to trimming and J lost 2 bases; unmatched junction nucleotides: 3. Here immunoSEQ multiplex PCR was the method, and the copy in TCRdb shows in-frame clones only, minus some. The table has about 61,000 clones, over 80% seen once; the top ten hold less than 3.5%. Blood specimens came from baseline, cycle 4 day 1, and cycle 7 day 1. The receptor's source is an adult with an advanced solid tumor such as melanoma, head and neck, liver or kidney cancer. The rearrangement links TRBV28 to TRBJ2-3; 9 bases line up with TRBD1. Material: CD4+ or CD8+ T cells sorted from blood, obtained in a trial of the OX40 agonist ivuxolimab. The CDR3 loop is CASRTGGFTDTQYF. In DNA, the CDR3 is TGTGCCAGCAGGACAGGGGGATTCACAGATACGCAGTATTTT.